Listed here are 21 T cell receptor beta chains from one sample, sequenced in a study of a mutant IDH1 vaccine in newly diagnosed glioma. Clones were read by immunoSEQ multiplex PCR, and TCRdb kept only the in-frame ones, dropping some. The sample lists some 48,000 clones, 65% to 85% occurring once. These receptors have no known antigen. As for time point: week 35, safety follow-up. Every single dose of the vaccine, 300 ug of mutant IDH1 20-mer peptide, came with topical imiquimod. This specimen was PBMCs, taken from a glioma patient whose treatment included an IDH1 peptide vaccine. All receptors derive from a man in his forties or fifties with glioma.

The chain combines TRBV4-1 with TRBJ2-5; D possibly uses TRBD1 or TRBD2 (5 bases each). From germline, CDR1 is MGHRA and CDR2 YSYEKL. The CDR3 runs 14 residues. V was clipped by 4 bases and J by 3 bases, with 12 bases between them. The CDR3 loop is CASSLTGLEETQYF. CDR3 sequence (DNA): TGCGCCAGCAGCCTAACAGGACTTGAAGAGACCCAGTACTTC.

This chain uses TRBV30 with TRBJ1-6; 10 bases are a match to TRBD1. CDR1 and CDR2 (germline): GTSNPN, SVGIG (reference sequence). With V trimmed by 5 bases and J by 6 bases, 4 bases remained unmatched. The CDR3 totals 14 residues. CDR3 in amino acids: CAWRRDRGNSPLHF. The CDR3 DNA reads as TGTGCCTGGCGGCGGGACAGGGGTAATTCACCCCTCCACTTT.

The chain links TRBV2 to TRBJ1-1; no clear D gene. The CDR3 totals 15 residues. Germline loops: CDR1 SNHLY, CDR2 FYNNEI. Trimming stripped 7 bases from V and 1 base from J, with 16 bases between. The DNA of the CDR3 is TGTGCCAGCACCCACATAACCCGGAGGAACACTGAAGCTTTCTTT. Encoded protein: CASTHITRRNTEAFF. Full variable domain (remainder filled in from reference TRBV2 and TRBJ1-1): EPEVTQTPSHQVTQMGQEVILRCVPISNHLYFYWYRQILGQKVEFLVSFYNNEISEKSEIFDDQFSVERPDGSNFTLKIRSTKLEDSAMYFCASTHITRRNTEAFFGQGTRLTVV.

The rearrangement uses TRBV5-5 and TRBJ2-7, with TRBD2 matching 12 bases. The V segment lost 0 bases and the J segment 7 bases; nucleotides outside the gene matches: 11. CDR1 SGHKS and CDR2 YYEKEE come from the germline V gene (reference sequence). This CDR3 spans 17 amino acids. The CDR3 here is CASSLAALAGGQREQYF. The CDR3 DNA reads as TGTGCCAGCAGCTTGGCGGCTCTAGCGGGGGGGCAGAGAGAGCAGTACTTC.

The CDR3 reads CASSYGLVLDTQYF. CDR3 in DNA: TGCGCCAGCAGCTATGGACTAGTATTGGATACGCAGTATTTT. The V gene is TRBV5-1, the J gene TRBJ2-3, with 7 bases that match TRBD2. Germline-derived CDR1 and CDR2 are SGHRS and YFSETQ. Trimming removed 3 bases from V and 6 bases from J; junction bases left unmatched: 7. The CDR3 spans 14 residues.

This sequence joins TRBV7-9 and TRBJ1-1; the D is unclear. Germline V gene sequence: CDR1 SEHNR, CDR2 FQNEAQ (reference sequence). CDR3 length equals 12 residues. V lost 1 base and J lost 4, with 4 bases in between. This chain's CDR3 is CASSLVVTEAFF. Written as DNA, the CDR3 is TGTGCCAGCAGCTTAGTTGTCACTGAAGCTTTCTTT.

The CDR3 region has the DNA TGTGCCAGCAGCCTAGGACGGGCGGGGGAGCCCCAGCATTTT. The encoded protein is CASSLGRAGEPQHF. The chain recombines TRBV9 with TRBJ1-5, with a tentative D call TRBD1 (5 bases). Between the trimmed V and J ends, which lost 4 bases and 8 bases, there was a span of 16 bases. Germline CDR1 SGDLS, CDR2 YYNGEE. The CDR3 consists of 14 residues. Based on the CDR3 plus reference TRBV9 and TRBJ1-5, the full variable domain is DSGVTQTPKHLITATGQRVTLRCSPRSGDLSVYWYQQSLDQGLQFLIQYYNGEERAKGNILERFSAQQFPDLHSELNLSSLELGDSALYFCASSLGRAGEPQHFGDGTRLSIL.

The chain uses TRBV29-1 and TRBJ2-2; a weak D match, TRBD2 (5 bases). The CDR3 extends over 13 amino acids. The ends were cut back, 7 bases at V and 5 bases at J, with 14 bases in the middle. Germline V lookup: CDR1 SQVTM, CDR2 ANQGSEA. In DNA, the CDR3 is TGCAGCGCCAGGCGGGCTAGGACCGGGGAGCTGTTTTTT. Amino acids: CSARRARTGELFF.

V gene TRBV2 combines with J gene TRBJ2-4; D is perhaps TRBD1 (5 bases). Trimming took 3 bases from V and 3 from J, leaving 12 bases between them. The length of the CDR3 is 15 residues. CDR1 is SNHLY and CDR2 is FYNNEI in the germline V gene. The CDR3 DNA reads TGTGCCAGCAGTGAGCAGGGAAGTGGCAAAAACATTCAGTACTTC. Its translation: CASSEQGSGKNIQYF.

V and J are TRBV5-1 and TRBJ2-3, with D perhaps matching TRBD1 (6 bases). Germline V CDR1 and CDR2: SGHRS, YFSETQ. The CDR3 length is 13 residues. With 0 bases removed from V and 8 bases from J, the gap between germline ends came to 10 bases. CDR3 residues: CASSLDRVGTQYF. The CDR3 nucleotides are TGCGCCAGCAGCTTGGACAGGGTCGGTACGCAGTATTTT. Looking up the rest from reference TRBV5-1 and TRBJ2-3 gives the full variable domain: KAGVTQTPRYLIKTRGQQVTLSCSPISGHRSVSWYQQTPGQGLQFLFEYFSETQRNKGNFPGRFSGRQFSNSRSEMNVSTLELGDSALYLCASSLDRVGTQYFGPGTRLTVL.

J is TRBJ2-7 and V is TRBV15; 11 bases map to TRBD2. The V and J ends lost 5 bases and 2 bases, in that order; junction bases with no gene match: 8. Per germline, CDR1 LNHNV and CDR2 YYDKDF (reference sequence). The length of the CDR3 is 16 residues. The CDR3 bases are TGTGCCACCAGCGGGGGGTTAGCGGGGGGGACCTACGAGCAGTACTTC. Residues: CATSGGLAGGTYEQYF.

The chain employs TRBV4-1 and TRBJ2-3; D unresolved. Per the germline V gene, CDR1 is MGHRA and CDR2 is YSYEKL. Trimming left V 1 base short and J 4 bases short, with 6 bases between. CDR3 length equals 13 residues. This chain's CDR3 is CASSQVAADTQYF. The CDR3 DNA sequence: TGCGCCAGCAGCCAAGTAGCTGCAGATACGCAGTATTTT.

V gene TRBV9 combines with J gene TRBJ2-5; TRBD2 matches at 8 bases. V lost 0 bases to trimming and J lost 1 base; unmatched junction nucleotides: 2. The CDR3 runs 15 residues. Germline assignment: CDR1 SGDLS and CDR2 YYNGEE. CDR3 loop: CASSVAGGFQETQYF. The CDR3 nucleotides read TGTGCCAGCAGCGTAGCGGGGGGGTTCCAAGAGACCCAGTACTTC. Together with reference TRBV9 and TRBJ2-5, the CDR3 gives the full variable domain: DSGVTQTPKHLITATGQRVTLRCSPRSGDLSVYWYQQSLDQGLQFLIQYYNGEERAKGNILERFSAQQFPDLHSELNLSSLELGDSALYFCASSVAGGFQETQYFGPGTRLLVL.

V gene TRBV19 combines with J gene TRBJ2-7; no reliable D call. Trimming left V 9 bases short and J 4 bases short, with 16 bases between. Germline assignment: CDR1 LNHDA and CDR2 SQIVND (reference sequence). The CDR3 length is 13 residues. CDR3 sequence: CASRSQNGYEQYF. In nucleotides, the CDR3 is TGTGCCAGCCGGTCGCAGAATGGTTACGAGCAGTACTTC.

The chain combines TRBV5-1 with TRBJ1-2; 8 positions match TRBD1. Germline V CDR1 and CDR2: SGHRS, YFSETQ. The CDR3 runs 15 residues. Unmatched junction bases numbered 14, after V lost 9 bases and J lost 4 bases. CDR3 amino acids: CATSPRTGIGYGYTF. Here the CDR3 DNA reads TGCGCCACCTCGCCCCGGACAGGGATCGGCTATGGCTACACCTTC.

J is TRBJ1-3 and V is TRBV6-5; D may be TRBD1 (5 bases). V shed 8 bases and J shed 3 bases, with 17 bases lying between them. The CDR3 length is 15 residues. Germline values: CDR1 MNHEY, CDR2 SVGAGI. The DNA for the CDR3 is TGTGCCAGCGGGGGGACCAAAGGGGTTGGAAACACCATATATTTT. Encoded protein: CASGGTKGVGNTIYF.

The chain has TRBV5-5 and TRBJ2-5; no definite D call. This CDR3 spans 15 amino acids. Per germline, CDR1 SGHKS and CDR2 YYEKEE (reference sequence). The V and J ends lost 2 bases and 1 base respectively, with 12 bases between them. CDR3 coding DNA: TGTGCCAGCAGCTTAGAAGGCCTCCCCCAAGAGACCCAGTACTTC. Protein product: CASSLEGLPQETQYF.

CDR3 loop: CASSPGSPYEQYF. CDR3 nucleotides: TGTGCCAGCTCACCCGGGAGCCCCTACGAGCAGTACTTC. The chain links TRBV18 to TRBJ2-7; D may be TRBD2 (6 bases). There are 13 residues in the CDR3. Germline V lookup: CDR1 KGHSH, CDR2 LQKENI. With 3 bases removed from V and 2 bases from J, the gap between germline ends came to 8 bases.

In DNA, the CDR3 is TGTGCCAGCTCACTCGGACCGAACACTGAAGCTTTCTTT. Amino acid sequence: CASSLGPNTEAFF. The genes are TRBV18 and TRBJ1-1; no definite D call. CDR3 length: 13 amino acids. With 4 bases removed from V and 1 base from J, the gap between germline ends came to 7 bases. Germline V lookup: CDR1 KGHSH, CDR2 LQKENI.

This rearrangement joins TRBV2 to TRBJ1-2, with 7 bases lining up with TRBD1. The germline gives CDR1 SNHLY, CDR2 FYNNEI. The length of the CDR3 is 14 residues. V lost 2 bases to trimming and J lost 6 bases; unmatched junction nucleotides: 6. The CDR3 coding sequence is TGTGCCAGCAGTGAAAGGGGGCGGGCGAATGGCTACACCTTC. This codes for CASSERGRANGYTF.

The J gene is TRBJ2-7, the V gene TRBV6-1; D is undetermined. CDR1 and CDR2 from the germline V gene are MNHNS and SASEGT. V was trimmed by 4 bases and J by 3 bases, leaving 16 bases between them. CDR3 length: 15 residues. The DNA of the CDR3 is TGTGCCAGCAGTGCAACTCCGACGGATATCTACGAGCAGTACTTC. Its protein is CASSATPTDIYEQYF.